The next 19 T cell receptor beta chains were all read from a single sample in a study of CD8 T cells in Susac syndrome. With random hexamers, reverse transcription was performed on about 0.5 to 1 ug of RNA. TCRdb re-called the immunoSEQ multiplex PCR reads through MiXCR, storing one row per CDR3 protein. The sample lists hundreds of thousands of distinct CDR3 sequences, approximately 91% occurring once. The source material was CD8+ T cells from PBMCs. These receptors were collected from a human donor with multiple sclerosis.

The chain combines TRBV12-3 or TRBV12-4 with TRBJ2-4; D call uncertain. The CDR3 has 13 residues. Trimming removed 4 bases from V and 6 bases from J, with 10 bases in between. CDR3 nucleotide sequence: TGTGCCAGCAGTTCCCGACCAGTAAACATTCAGTACTTC. Translated: CASSSRPVNIQYF.

The chain couples TRBV12-5 to TRBJ2-7, with D unresolved. Trimming took off 4 bases at V and 3 bases at J, with 7 bases between the two ends. Germline CDR1 and CDR2: LGHNT and FRNRAP. CDR3 length equals 12 residues. CDR3 nucleotides: TGTGCTAGTGGTTCCTCGAGCTACGAGCAGTACTTC. Translation: CASGSSSYEQYF.

This chain joins TRBV7-8 and TRBJ1-1, with D possibly TRBD1 on 5 matching bases. V was cut by 4 bases and J by 4 bases, with 16 bases left in between. The CDR3 loop spans 15 amino acids. Germline CDR1 and CDR2: SGHVS and FQNEAQ. CDR3 in DNA: TGTGCCAGCAGCTCTCGAGGAGGGCAGGGCACTGAAGCTTTCTTT. Translating gives CASSSRGGQGTEAFF.

This chain connects TRBV4-2 to TRBJ2-7; D not resolved. Germline CDR1 LGHNA, CDR2 YNFKEQ. This CDR3 spans 14 amino acids. Trimming took 2 bases from V and 6 from J, leaving 14 bases between them. The CDR3 is CASSQPGQVPEQYF. The CDR3 DNA sequence: TGTGCCAGCAGCCAACCCGGGCAGGTTCCCGAGCAGTACTTC.

This chain joins TRBV5-1 and TRBJ2-3; no reliable D call. This CDR3 region has 16 residues. The V end lost 2 bases, the J end lost 4 bases, and 17 bases lay between the germline ends. Looked up from germline, CDR1 is SGHRS and CDR2 is YFSETQ. CDR3 DNA: TGCGCCAGCAGCTTACACCAGCGATATTTGGCAGATACGCAGTATTTT. Translated, it gives CASSLHQRYLADTQYF.

This clonotype was seen only a few times. J is TRBJ2-5 and V is TRBV6-2 or TRBV6-3; D is unclear. Germline V lookup: CDR1 MNHEY, CDR2 SVGEGT. Deletions cut 2 bases from V and 1 base from J, with 2 bases between. The CDR3 covers 12 residues. The DNA for the CDR3 is TGTGCCAGCAGTTACCTCCAAGAGACCCAGTACTTC. Translation: CASSYLQETQYF.

This chain uses TRBV9 with TRBJ2-1; the D gene is possibly TRBD2 (6 bases). CDR1 is SGDLS and CDR2 is YYNGEE in the germline V gene. The CDR3 loop spans 18 amino acids. Deletions cut 0 bases from V and 5 bases from J, with 21 bases between. The CDR3 DNA follows: TGTGCCAGCAGCGTAGTAGGGTCAGGGAGCGGGCCACACAATGAGCAGTTCTTC. Its translation: CASSVVGSGSGPHNEQFF.

The chain carries TRBV11-2 and TRBJ2-5; TRBD1 agrees at 7 bases. Germline CDR1 is SGHAT and CDR2 is FQNNGV. Trimming at V came to 5 bases and at J to 2 bases, leaving 8 bases not matched to a gene. The CDR3 spans 15 residues. The CDR3 sequence: CASSLPTGPQETQYF. Here the CDR3 DNA reads TGTGCCAGCAGCCTTCCGACAGGGCCACAAGAGACCCAGTACTTC.

This chain uses TRBV6-4 with TRBJ2-3; possibly TRBD2 for D (6 bases). Trimming shortened V by 5 bases and J by 6 bases, and 18 bases separated the two germline ends. The CDR3 runs 15 residues. In germline, CDR1 is MRHNA, CDR2 SNTAGT. The CDR3 spells CASSTSYPTLDTQYF. CDR3 in DNA: TGTGCCAGCAGTACTAGCTACCCAACTTTGGATACGCAGTATTTT.

This chain connects TRBV27 to TRBJ2-7; 7 bases agree with TRBD1. The V segment lost 5 bases and the J segment 4 bases; nucleotides outside the gene matches: 8. Germline lookup yields CDR1 MNHEY and CDR2 SMNVEV (reference sequence). CDR3 length: 14 amino acids. CDR3 in amino acids: CASSTTGVRYEQYF. The CDR3 nucleotides are TGTGCCAGCAGTACTACAGGGGTACGATACGAGCAGTACTTC.

The chain employs TRBV5-1 and TRBJ2-3, with 7 bases aligning to TRBD1. This CDR3 has 15 amino acids. Per germline, CDR1 SGHRS and CDR2 YFSETQ. Trimming at V came to 1 base and at J to 10 bases, leaving 12 bases not matched to a gene. CDR3 residues: CASSLLLGQARAQYF. The CDR3 DNA is TGCGCCAGCAGCTTGTTACTAGGACAGGCCAGGGCGCAGTATTTT.

The V gene is TRBV6-2 or TRBV6-3, the J gene TRBJ2-1, with a possible D match to TRBD2 (5 bases). Germline CDR1 and CDR2: MNHEY and SVGEGT. This CDR3 spans 16 amino acids. Trimming pared 2 bases from V and 0 bases from J, leaving 11 bases between. CDR3 amino acids: CASSYGGLSSYNEQFF. The CDR3 coding sequence is TGTGCCAGCAGTTACGGCGGGTTGAGCTCCTACAATGAGCAGTTCTTC.

The chain combines TRBV4-3 with TRBJ2-2; maybe TRBD2 (5 bases). This CDR3 comprises 16 residues. V lost 0 bases and J lost 6, with 14 bases in between. In germline, CDR1 is LGHNA, CDR2 YSLEER. Here the CDR3 reads CASSQEKRDIAGELFF. The CDR3 coding sequence is TGCGCCAGCAGCCAAGAGAAACGGGATATTGCCGGGGAGCTGTTTTTT.

This rearrangement joins TRBV14 to TRBJ2-5; 7 bases map to TRBD2. This CDR3 contains 16 residues. With 1 base clipped from V and 0 bases from J, the junction kept 5 bases outside the gene matches. Germline V CDR1 and CDR2: SGHDN, FVKESK. The CDR3 region is CASSQGGAGYQETQYF. CDR3 nucleotide sequence: TGTGCCAGCAGCCAAGGTGGAGCGGGGTACCAAGAGACCCAGTACTTC.

The gene calls are TRBV7-3 and TRBJ2-3; maybe TRBD1 (5 bases). V gave up 5 bases and J gave up 3 bases, with 18 bases separating them. The CDR3 extends over 16 amino acids. CDR1 and CDR2 from the germline V gene are SGHTA and FQGTGA. CDR3 DNA: TGTGCCAGCAGCCCAACGGCCAGGGAAGGGACAGATACGCAGTATTTT. Its translation: CASSPTAREGTDTQYF.

V usage is TRBV7-8 and J usage is TRBJ2-7; tentative D call: TRBD1 (6 bases). CDR1 and CDR2 from the germline V gene are SGHVS and FQNEAQ. The CDR3 sequence is 16 residues long. V was pared by 0 bases and J by 0 bases, with 12 bases between. The CDR3 DNA is TGTGCCAGCAGCTTAGCCAGCCAGGGGACCTCCTACGAGCAGTACTTC. Its translation is CASSLASQGTSYEQYF.

The chain employs TRBV6-1 and TRBJ1-4; D not certain. The CDR3 is made up of 15 amino acids. Germline V gene data show CDR1 as MNHNS and CDR2 as SASEGT. Trimming shortened V by 4 bases and J by 1 base, and 10 bases separated the two germline ends. CDR3: CASSGSGGTNEKLFF. Here the CDR3 DNA reads TGTGCCAGCAGTGGCTCTGGTGGAACTAATGAAAAACTGTTTTTT.

The V call is TRBV15, the J call TRBJ2-1; D remains ambiguous. V was trimmed by 3 bases and J by 2 bases, leaving 11 bases between them. CDR3 length equals 15 residues. The germline V gene has CDR1 LNHNV and CDR2 YYDKDF (reference sequence). The DNA of the CDR3 is TGTGCCACCAGCAGTTGGGTCTCCCCCTACAATGAGCAGTTCTTC. Translation: CATSSWVSPYNEQFF.

The CDR3 nucleotides read TGCAGCGTTGAAGGGGTTTCTGTAGGGGACCCCACAGATACGCAGTATTTT. Translating gives CSVEGVSVGDPTDTQYF. The chain has TRBV29-1 and TRBJ2-3, with D perhaps assigned TRBD1 or TRBD2 (5 bases each). The CDR3 extends over 17 amino acids. Germline V CDR1 and CDR2: SQVTM, ANQGSEA. With 1 base removed from V and 2 bases from J, the gap between germline ends came to 19 bases.